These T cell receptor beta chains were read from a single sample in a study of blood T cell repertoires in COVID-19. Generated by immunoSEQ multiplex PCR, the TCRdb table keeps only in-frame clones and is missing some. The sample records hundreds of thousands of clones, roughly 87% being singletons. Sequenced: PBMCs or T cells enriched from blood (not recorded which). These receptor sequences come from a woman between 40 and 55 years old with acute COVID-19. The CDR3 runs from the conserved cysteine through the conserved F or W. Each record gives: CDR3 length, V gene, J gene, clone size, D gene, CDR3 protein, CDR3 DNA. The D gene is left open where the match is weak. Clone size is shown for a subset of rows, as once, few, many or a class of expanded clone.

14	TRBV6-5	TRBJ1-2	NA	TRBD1	CASSNPRDREGYTF	TGTGCCAGCAGTAACCCGAGGGACAGGGAAGGCTACACCTTC
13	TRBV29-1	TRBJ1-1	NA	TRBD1	CSARGQVGAEAFF	TGCAGCGCACGGGGACAGGTTGGCGCTGAAGCTTTCTTT
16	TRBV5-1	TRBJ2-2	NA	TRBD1	CASSLVWTGDTGELFF	TGCGCCAGCAGCTTGGTGTGGACAGGGGACACCGGGGAGCTGTTTTTT
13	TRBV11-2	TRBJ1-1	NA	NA	CATSWSTSTEAFF	TGTGCCACCTCCTGGAGCACAAGCACTGAAGCTTTCTTT
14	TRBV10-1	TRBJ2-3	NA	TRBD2	CASSPGLNTDTQYF	TGCGCCAGCAGTCCGGGACTAAACACAGATACGCAGTATTTT
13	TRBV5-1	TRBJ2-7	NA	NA	CASSQDNSYEQYF	TGCGCCAGCAGCCAGGACAACTCCTACGAGCAGTACTTC
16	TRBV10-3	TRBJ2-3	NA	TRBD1	CAISDWGRDRRVTQYF	TGTGCCATCAGTGACTGGGGCCGGGACAGGAGAGTTACGCAGTATTTT
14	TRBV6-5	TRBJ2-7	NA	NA	CASSSGSSSYEQYF	TGTGCCAGCAGTTCAGGGTCGAGCTCCTACGAGCAGTACTTC
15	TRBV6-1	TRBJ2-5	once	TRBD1	CASSEIGQVGETQYF	TGTGCCAGCAGTGAAATTGGACAGGTTGGAGAGACCCAGTACTTC
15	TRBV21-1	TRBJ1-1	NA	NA	CASSSRTGKNTEAFF	TGTGCCAGCAGCTCCCGGACAGGGAAGAACACTGAAGCTTTCTTT
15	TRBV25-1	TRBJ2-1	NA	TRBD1	CASSETGASYNEQFF	TGTGCCAGCAGTGAAACAGGGGCAAGTTACAATGAGCAGTTCTTC
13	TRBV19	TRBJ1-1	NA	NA	CASTLGVNTEAFF	TGTGCCAGTACCTTGGGCGTTAACACTGAAGCTTTCTTT
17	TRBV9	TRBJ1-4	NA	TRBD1	CASSERDRVSGNEKLFF	TGTGCCAGCAGCGAGCGGGACAGGGTGTCTGGTAATGAAAAACTGTTTTTT
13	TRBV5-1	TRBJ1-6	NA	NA	CASRRDGNSPLHF	TGCGCCAGCAGGCGGGACGGCAATTCACCCCTCCACTTT
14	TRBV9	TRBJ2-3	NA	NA	CASSVRSNTDTQYF	TGTGCCAGCAGCGTACGGTCAAACACAGATACGCAGTATTTT
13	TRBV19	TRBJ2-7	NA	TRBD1	CATADRGRSEQYF	TGTGCCACCGCAGACAGGGGCCGCTCCGAGCAGTACTTC
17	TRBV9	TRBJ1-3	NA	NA	CASSLEGQRSAGNTIYF	TGTGCCAGCAGCCTGGAGGGGCAGCGGTCGGCTGGAAACACCATATATTTT
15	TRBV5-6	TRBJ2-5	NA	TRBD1	CASSFRQGGGETQYF	TGTGCCAGCAGCTTTAGACAGGGTGGTGGGGAGACCCAGTACTTC
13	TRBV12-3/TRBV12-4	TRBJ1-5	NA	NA	CASRPGSNQPQHF	TGTGCCAGTCGGCCGGGGAGCAATCAGCCCCAGCATTTT
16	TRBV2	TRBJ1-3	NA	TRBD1	CASSLGGSSSGNTIYF	TGTGCCAGCAGTCTAGGGGGCTCGAGCTCTGGAAACACCATATATTTT
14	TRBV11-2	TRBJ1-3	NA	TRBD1	CASSLETGGNTIYF	TGTGCCAGCAGCTTGGAGACAGGGGGAAACACCATATATTTT
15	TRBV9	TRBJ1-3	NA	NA	CASSVRGTTTDTIYF	TGTGCCAGCAGCGTGCGGGGAACTACCACAGACACCATATATTTT
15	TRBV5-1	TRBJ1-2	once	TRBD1	CASSYARQGIGGYTF	TGCGCCAGCAGCTACGCAAGACAGGGAATCGGTGGCTACACCTTC
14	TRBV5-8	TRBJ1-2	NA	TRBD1	CASSKRDRRYGYTF	TGTGCCAGCAGCAAGAGGGACAGGAGATATGGCTACACCTTC
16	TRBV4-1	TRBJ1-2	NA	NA	CASSQVTFRYNYGYTF	TGCGCCAGCAGCCAAGTGACTTTTCGGTATAACTATGGCTACACCTTC
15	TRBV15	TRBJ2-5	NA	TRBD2	CATSRTSGGGETQYF	TGTGCCACCAGCAGAACTAGCGGGGGGGGAGAGACCCAGTACTTC
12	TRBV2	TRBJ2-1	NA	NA	CASSEHGVEQFF	TGTGCCAGCAGTGAGCACGGGGTTGAGCAGTTCTTC
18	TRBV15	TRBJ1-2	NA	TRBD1	CATSRGARQGVFRYGYTF	TGTGCCACCAGCAGAGGGGCGAGACAGGGGGTTTTCAGGTATGGCTACACCTTC
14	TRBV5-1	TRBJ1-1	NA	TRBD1	CASSWGQGSTEAFF	TGCGCCAGCAGCTGGGGACAGGGGAGCACTGAAGCTTTCTTT
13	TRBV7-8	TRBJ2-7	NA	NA	CASSRTFTYEQYF	TGTGCCAGCAGCCGGACTTTTACCTACGAGCAGTACTTC
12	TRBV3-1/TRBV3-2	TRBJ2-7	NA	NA	CASSRSSYEQYF	TGTGCCAGCAGCCGGAGCTCCTACGAGCAGTACTTC
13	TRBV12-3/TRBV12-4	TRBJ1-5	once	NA	CATRATPGQPQHF	TGTGCCACGAGGGCAACACCGGGTCAGCCCCAGCATTTT
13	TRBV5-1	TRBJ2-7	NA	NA	CASSRDTDYEQYF	TGCGCCAGCAGCCGGGACACCGACTACGAGCAGTACTTC
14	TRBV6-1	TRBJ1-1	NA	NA	CASSDTGRVTEAFF	TGTGCCAGCAGTGATACCGGGAGGGTCACTGAAGCTTTCTTT
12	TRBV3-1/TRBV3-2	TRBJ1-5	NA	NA	CASSQGGQPQHF	TGTGCCAGCAGCCAGGGGGGGCAGCCCCAGCATTTT
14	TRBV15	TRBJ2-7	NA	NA	CATRNDTVNHEQYF	TGTGCCACCAGGAACGACACGGTGAACCACGAGCAGTACTTC
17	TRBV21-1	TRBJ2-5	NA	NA	CASSAQSRFVGQETQYF	TGTGCCAGCAGCGCTCAAAGTCGCTTCGTCGGGCAAGAGACCCAGTACTTC
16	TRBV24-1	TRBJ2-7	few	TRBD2	CATSDPAGGRDYEQYF	TGTGCCACCAGTGATCCCGCGGGGGGCAGGGACTACGAGCAGTACTTC
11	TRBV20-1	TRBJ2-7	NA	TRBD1	CSALQGDEQYF	TGCAGTGCTTTACAGGGGGACGAGCAGTACTTC
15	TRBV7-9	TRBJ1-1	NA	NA	CASSLGDGVMTEAFF	TGTGCCAGCAGCTTAGGCGACGGGGTTATGACTGAAGCTTTCTTT
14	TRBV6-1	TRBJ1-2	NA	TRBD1	CASSEARDRVGYTF	TGTGCCAGCAGTGAAGCCCGGGACAGGGTTGGCTACACCTTC
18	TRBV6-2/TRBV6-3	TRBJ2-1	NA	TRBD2	CASSYSLAGAISYNEQFF	TGTGCCAGCAGTTACTCATTAGCGGGGGCAATCTCCTACAATGAGCAGTTCTTC
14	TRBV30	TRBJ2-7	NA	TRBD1	CAWSLGQAFYEQYF	TGTGCCTGGAGTTTGGGACAGGCCTTCTACGAGCAGTACTTC